Detailed here is one TCR beta chain. The specificity of this receptor is unknown. Within one base of it there is no much larger clone, and no base qualities were kept. TCR CDR3 regions were amplified from genomic DNA by multiplex PCR using the deep immunoSEQ assay. For each cell subset, the extracted genomic DNA was distributed evenly across all wells of several immunoSEQ 96-well plates, and each plate served as one replicate. Each replicate PCR for sorted subsets received approximately 220 ng genomic DNA, equal to roughly 29,000 T cell genomes. The purified libraries were quantified using a Qubit 3.0 fluorometer, sized with a Bioanalyzer 2100, and then quantified again using the KAPA Library Quantification kit. A separate single-read 150-cycle Illumina NextSeq 550 flow cell was used to sequence each immunoSEQ 96-well plate. Per the original workflow: Because only junctional sequences without quality scores were contained in the immunoSEQ output, filtering matching that applied to full-length reads could not be performed. To assign V/J genes and CDR3, sequences were annotated using PyIR, a Python wrapper for IgBLAST v1.9, with IMGT germline references. Reads were removed for weak V/J assignments (E-value above 1e-6), missing CDR3, stop codons, out-of-frame junctions, or ambiguous translated residues. V3J clonotypes were defined as sequences sharing an identical inferred V gene, J gene, and CDR3 amino acid sequence. The percentage overlap between two repertoires was calculated by dividing the number of shared unique clonotypes by the size of the smaller repertoire. Repertoire richness was assessed with RTK rarefaction, the Chao1 estimator, and Recon v2.1 estimates of unobserved clonotypes. Generation probabilities were computed with OLGA for all TCRbeta clonotypes obtained by the gDNA method from several donors. What TCRdb holds here is the immuneACCESS table cut down to in-frame rearrangements. Part of the clones is not present; checked against another copy, under half of the missing clones reflect an unresolved V gene, and the others are unexplained. The D gene and trimming were derived from the DNA, and the V and J assignments and clone size from that table. In all, the sample holds millions of clones, and more than 85% of those were seen once. The ten largest account for roughly 0.36% of the sample.

The data belong to a study of shared clonotypes between healthy human individuals (TCRdb year 2020). With regard to the full study: Three men and a couple of women, aged 18 to 49 years, made up the cohort. Between about 0.8 and 9 billion PBMCs per donor were obtained by leukapheresis. Different laboratories and diverse techniques were used to prepare libraries and sequence TCR repertoires, to increase sequencing depth and limit assay-specific biases. To estimate repertoire size and how much clonotype sharing occurs between individuals, the study deeply sequenced the blood TCR repertoires of roughly 5 healthy adults. For each donor, CD4 naive and CD4 memory were each run on three plates, CD8 naive on two plates, and CD8 memory on one plate.

Beyond this particular receptor, the publication reports: Sampling was restricted to blood, and TCR repertoires in tissues likely differ from the TCR repertoires found in blood. Even with the large sequencing depth, rarefaction of the sorted-subset datasets indicated that sequencing was incomplete. Estimated clonotype richness was generally larger for naive than for memory subsets. Pairwise subsampling led to the expectation that sequencing depth would affect the degree of clonotype sharing among donors. Because the study included only a small number of donors, the genetic and exposure-history diversity represented was limited. Clonotypes shared by all four sorted-subset donors showed higher generation probabilities than non-shared clonotypes. Approximately 5% of naive CD4, more than 3% of naive CD8, approximately 2.2% of memory CD4, and over 0.35% of memory CD8 clonotypes were shared across a few donors.

The donors were healthy, HIV-negative adults with no recently reported acute infections or vaccinations. Every donor was a Caucasian adult residing in Nashville, Tennessee, USA. CD4+ T cells were enriched by magnetic negative selection, after which naive cells were positively selected on CD45RA and the negative fraction was taken as the memory subset. Blood was collected by leukapheresis, and PBMCs were isolated by Ficoll-Histopaque density gradient centrifugation and then cryopreserved in liquid nitrogen vapor phase. Analytical flow cytometry was used to check the purity and quantity of each magnetically sorted T cell population. From each sorted fraction, genomic DNA was isolated and quantified by UV absorbance on a Nanodrop 2000c. The germline V gene encodes CDR1 MDHEN and CDR2 SYDVKM. V sheds 8 bases and J sheds 3 bases, leaving 17 bases between their ends. Including cysteine and phenylalanine, the CDR3 has 14 amino acids. The CDR3 DNA has 42 bases and is translated from base 1.

Recombination linked TRBV28 to TRBJ2-7; possibly the D gene is TRBD2, per 6 matching bases. The sequence was collected from a man younger than 35 in good health. Some clones in this sample may be carry-over from other donors' samples. Sequences were obtained from naive CD4+ T cells from PBMCs. The cell subset or site label, read with the paper, signifies: CD45RA+ positively selected. For the CDR3, the sequence is CASRSGRGNYEQYF. The DNA reads TGTGCCAGCCGATCGGGCCGCGGGAACTACGAGCAGTACTTC.